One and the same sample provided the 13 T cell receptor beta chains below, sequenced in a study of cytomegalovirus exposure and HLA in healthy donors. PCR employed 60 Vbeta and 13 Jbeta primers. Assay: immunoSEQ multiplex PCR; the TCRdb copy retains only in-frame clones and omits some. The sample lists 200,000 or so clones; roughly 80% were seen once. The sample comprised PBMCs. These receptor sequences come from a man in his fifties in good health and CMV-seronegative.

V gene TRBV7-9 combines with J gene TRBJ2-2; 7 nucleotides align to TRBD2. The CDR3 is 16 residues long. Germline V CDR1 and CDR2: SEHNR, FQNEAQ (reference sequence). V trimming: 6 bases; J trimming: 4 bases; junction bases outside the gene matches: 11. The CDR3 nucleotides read TGTGCCAGCAGTTTCGCCCTCTTAGCGGGCACCGGGGAGCTGTTTTTT. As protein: CASSFALLAGTGELFF.

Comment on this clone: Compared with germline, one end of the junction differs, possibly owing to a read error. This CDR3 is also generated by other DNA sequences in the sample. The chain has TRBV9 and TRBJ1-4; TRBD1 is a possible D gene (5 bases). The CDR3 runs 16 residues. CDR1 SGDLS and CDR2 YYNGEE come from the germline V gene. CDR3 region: CASSRGEISTNEKLFF. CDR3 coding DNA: TGTGCCAGCAGTCGGGGGGAGATTTCAACTAATGAAAAACTGTTCTTT.

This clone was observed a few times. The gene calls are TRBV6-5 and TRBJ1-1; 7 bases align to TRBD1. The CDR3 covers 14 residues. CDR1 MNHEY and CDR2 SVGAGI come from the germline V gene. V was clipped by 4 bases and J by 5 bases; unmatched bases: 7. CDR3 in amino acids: CASSSPGGRTEAFF. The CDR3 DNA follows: TGTGCCAGCAGTTCTCCAGGGGGGAGGACTGAAGCTTTCTTT.

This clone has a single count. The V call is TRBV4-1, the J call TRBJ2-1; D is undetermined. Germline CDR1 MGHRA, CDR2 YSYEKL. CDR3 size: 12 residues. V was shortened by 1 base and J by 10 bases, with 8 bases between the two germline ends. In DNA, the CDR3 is TGCGCCAGCAGCCAAGGACTTGGGGAGCAGTTCTTC. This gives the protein CASSQGLGEQFF.

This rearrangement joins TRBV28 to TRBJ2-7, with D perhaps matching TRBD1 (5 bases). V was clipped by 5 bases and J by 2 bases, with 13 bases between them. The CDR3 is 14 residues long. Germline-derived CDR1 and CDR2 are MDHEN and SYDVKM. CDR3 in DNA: TGTGCCAGCAGTCCCTTCGTAGGGGCCTACGAGCAGTACTTC. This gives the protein CASSPFVGAYEQYF. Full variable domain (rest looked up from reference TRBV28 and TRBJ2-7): DVKVTQSSRYLVKRTGEKVFLECVQDMDHENMFWYRQDPGLGLRLIYFSYDVKMKEKGDIPEGYSVSREKKERFSLILESASTNQTSMYLCASSPFVGAYEQYFGPGTRLTVT.

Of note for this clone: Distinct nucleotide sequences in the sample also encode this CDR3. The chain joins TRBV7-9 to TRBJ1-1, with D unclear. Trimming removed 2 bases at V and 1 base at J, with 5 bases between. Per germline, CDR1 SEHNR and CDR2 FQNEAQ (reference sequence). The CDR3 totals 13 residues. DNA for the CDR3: TGTGCCAGCAGCTTAAATAGGAACACTGAAGCTTTCTTT. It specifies CASSLNRNTEAFF.

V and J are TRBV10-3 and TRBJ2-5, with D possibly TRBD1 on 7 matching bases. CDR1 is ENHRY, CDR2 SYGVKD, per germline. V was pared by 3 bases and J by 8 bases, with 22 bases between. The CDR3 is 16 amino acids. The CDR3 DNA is TGTGCCATCAGTGATCCTGACAGGGCTGTCGGGGGTACCCAGTACTTC. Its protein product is CAISDPDRAVGGTQYF.

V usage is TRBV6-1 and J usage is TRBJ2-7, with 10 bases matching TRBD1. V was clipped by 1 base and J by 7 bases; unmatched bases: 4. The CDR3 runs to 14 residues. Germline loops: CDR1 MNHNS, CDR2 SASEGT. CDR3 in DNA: TGTGCCAGCAGTGAAGGACAGGGGGCGGAAGAGCAGTACTTC. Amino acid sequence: CASSEGQGAEEQYF.

In DNA, the CDR3 is TGTGCCAGCAGCTTATCCCGGGATGGCTACACCTTC. It encodes CASSLSRDGYTF. J is TRBJ1-2 and V is TRBV7-2; no reliable D call. CDR1 and CDR2 (germline): SGHTA, FQGNSA. V was clipped by 2 bases and J by 6 bases, with 7 bases between them. CDR3 length equals 12 residues.

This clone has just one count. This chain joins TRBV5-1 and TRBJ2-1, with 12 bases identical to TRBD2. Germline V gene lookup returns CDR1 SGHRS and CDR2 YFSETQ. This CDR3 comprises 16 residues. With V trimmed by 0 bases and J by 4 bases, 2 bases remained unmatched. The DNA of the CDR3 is TGCGCCAGCAGCTTGGCGACTAGCGGGAGATACAATGAGCAGTTCTTC. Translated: CASSLATSGRYNEQFF.

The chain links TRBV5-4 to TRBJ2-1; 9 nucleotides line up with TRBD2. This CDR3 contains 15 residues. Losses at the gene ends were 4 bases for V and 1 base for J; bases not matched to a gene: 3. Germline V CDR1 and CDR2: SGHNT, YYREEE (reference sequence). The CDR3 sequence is CASSRTSASYNEQFF. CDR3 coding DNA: TGTGCCAGCAGCAGGACTAGCGCGTCCTACAATGAGCAGTTCTTC.

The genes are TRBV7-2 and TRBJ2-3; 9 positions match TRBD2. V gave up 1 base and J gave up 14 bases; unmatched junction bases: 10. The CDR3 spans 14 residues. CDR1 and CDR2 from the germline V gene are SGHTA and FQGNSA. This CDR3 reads CASSLEVAGAPLYF. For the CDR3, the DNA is TGTGCCAGCAGCTTAGAGGTAGCGGGGGCCCCTCTGTATTTT. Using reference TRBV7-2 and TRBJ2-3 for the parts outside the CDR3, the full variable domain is GAGVSQSPSNKVTEKGKDVELRCDPISGHTALYWYRQSLGQGLEFLIYFQGNSAPDKSGLPSDRFSAERTGGSVSTLTIQRTQQEDSAVYLCASSLEVAGAPLYFGPGTRLTVL.

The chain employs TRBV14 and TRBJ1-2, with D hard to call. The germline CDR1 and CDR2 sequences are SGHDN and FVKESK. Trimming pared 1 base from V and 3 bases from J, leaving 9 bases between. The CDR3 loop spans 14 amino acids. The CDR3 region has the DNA TGTGCCAGCAGCCAAGTCGCGGACTACTATGGCTACACCTTC. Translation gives CASSQVADYYGYTF.